The T cell receptor (beta chain) under discussion was sequenced for a study of blood T cell repertoires in COVID-19. Produced via immunoSEQ multiplex PCR; TCRdb's table is partial and in-frame only. The sample holds roughly 700,000 clones; around 90% are singletons and the top ten take over 0.2%. CDR3 length: 13 amino acids. Germline V gene data show CDR1 as MNHNY and CDR2 as SVGAGI (reference sequence). A word on this clone: Relative to the germline gene, one junction end is altered; a read error may explain this.

Sequencing used peripheral blood. This sequence joins TRBV6-6 and TRBJ1-6; no clear D. The TCR sequence derives from a woman under 30 with acute or convalescent COVID-19. The CDR3: CASFPGYSSPLHF. In DNA form, the CDR3 reads TGTGCCTCCTTTCCCGGTTATAGTTCACCCCTCCACTTT.